This passage covers 21 T cell receptor beta chains from one sample sequenced in a study of early T cells in non-severe SARS-CoV-2 infection. A single record per CDR3 protein comes from TCRdb applying MiXCR to the 5' RACE reads. The data hold roughly 50,000 distinct CDR3 sequences, with 5.5% to 6.5% observed a single time. The sample comprised whole blood. The receptors were gathered from an adult who was a healthcare worker with PCR-confirmed SARS-CoV-2 infection or an uninfected control (not recorded which).

This clonotype was observed at least ten times. The chain links TRBV3-1 to TRBJ1-4, with D perhaps matching TRBD1 (5 bases). The germline V and J ends were trimmed by 4 bases and 9 bases, with 18 bases remaining between them. This CDR3 has 15 amino acids. Germline-derived CDR1 and CDR2 are LGHDT and YNNKEL (reference sequence). Here the CDR3 reads CASSLKVGTEKKLFF. Here the CDR3 DNA reads TGTGCCAGCAGCCTCAAGGTCGGGACCGAAAAAAAACTGTTTTTT.

At least ten counts were recorded for this clonotype. The chain is built from TRBV6-2 or TRBV6-3 and TRBJ1-1; the D is unclear. Germline V gene lookup returns CDR1 MNHEY and CDR2 SVGEGT. Trimming removed 4 bases at V and 6 bases at J, with 12 bases between. This CDR3 has 13 amino acids. The CDR3 is CASSSLQRPEAFF. DNA for the CDR3: TGTGCCAGCAGTTCGCTCCAGCGTCCTGAAGCTTTCTTT.

This clonotype was counted many times. The genes are TRBV18 and TRBJ2-1; 9 nucleotides align to TRBD2. The V and J ends lost 5 bases and 9 bases, in that order; junction bases with no gene match: 11. Germline V gene data show CDR1 as KGHSH and CDR2 as LQKENI. The CDR3 sequence is 15 residues long. The CDR3 DNA is TGTGCCAGCTCATCATTTAGCGGGAGAGGGGGTGAGCAGTTCTTC. This gives the protein CASSSFSGRGGEQFF. Full variable domain (rest looked up from reference TRBV18 and TRBJ2-1): NAGVMQNPRHLVRRRGQEARLRCSPMKGHSHVYWYRQLPEEGLKFMVYLQKENIIDESGMPKERFSAEFPKEGPSILRIQQVVRGDSAAYFCASSSFSGRGGEQFFGPGTRLTVL.

This sequence joins TRBV14 and TRBJ1-1; D gene uncertain. This CDR3 spans 13 amino acids. Germline loops: CDR1 SGHDN, CDR2 FVKESK. With 4 bases removed from V and 1 base from J, the gap between germline ends came to 7 bases. The CDR3 DNA sequence: TGTGCCAGCAGCCGCCAGCCGAACACTGAAGCTTTCTTT. Residues: CASSRQPNTEAFF.

This clonotype was recorded at least ten times. The genes are TRBV6-5 and TRBJ1-5; a weak D match, TRBD1 (6 bases). This CDR3 comprises 16 residues. Trimming left V 5 bases short and J 0 bases short, with 14 bases between. Germline CDR1 and CDR2: MNHEY and SVGAGI. The CDR3: CASSPSGQTSNQPQHF. CDR3 nucleotides: TGTGCCAGCAGTCCATCCGGACAGACTAGCAATCAGCCCCAGCATTTT.

This chain uses TRBV6-4 with TRBJ2-5, with D perhaps matching TRBD1 (6 bases). V was trimmed by 9 bases and J by 3 bases, leaving 23 bases between them. The CDR3 spans 16 residues. From germline, CDR1 is MRHNA and CDR2 SNTAGT. The DNA of the CDR3 is TGTGCCAGGGTTATCCGGCCGGGGACAATGAAAGAGACCCAGTACTTC. It specifies CARVIRPGTMKETQYF.

The J gene is TRBJ1-1, the V gene TRBV5-1; D not resolved. V lost 4 bases, J lost 5 bases, and 12 bases lay in between. CDR1 is SGHRS, CDR2 YFSETQ, per germline. The CDR3 totals 13 residues. CDR3 DNA sequence: TGCGCCAGCAGCCGAATGAAGGGAACTGAAGCTTTCTTT. Its protein product is CASSRMKGTEAFF.

This clonotype appeared many times. The chain uses TRBV7-8 and TRBJ2-5, with D perhaps matching TRBD2 (5 bases). V lost 3 bases, J lost 9 bases, and 14 bases lay in between. The CDR3 contains 13 residues. Germline V gene data show CDR1 as SGHVS and CDR2 as FQNEAQ. The CDR3 here is CASSLGSARAQYF. DNA of the CDR3: TGTGCCAGCAGCTTGGGTAGCGCACGGGCCCAGTACTTC.

This clonotype was observed at least ten times. The chain couples TRBV7-2 to TRBJ2-7; TRBD1 matches at 7 bases. Germline V CDR1 and CDR2: SGHTA, FQGNSA. V was clipped by 1 base and J by 3 bases; unmatched bases: 9. The CDR3 length is 16 residues. CDR3 nucleotide sequence: TGTGCCAGCAGCTTAGGTGGACAGGTCCTCCTCTACGAGCAGTACTTC. Translating gives CASSLGGQVLLYEQYF.

This clonotype has a count of ten or more. J is TRBJ1-2 and V is TRBV4-1; D remains ambiguous. Germline CDR1 reads MGHRA; CDR2 reads YSYEKL. There are 15 residues in the CDR3. V lost 0 bases, J lost 4 bases, and 12 bases lay in between. The CDR3 is CASSQDRDLLYGYTF. In DNA, the CDR3 is TGCGCCAGCAGCCAAGATCGAGACCTCCTCTATGGCTACACCTTC.

This clonotype came up many times. V gene TRBV20-1 combines with J gene TRBJ2-7; TRBD1 aligns across 8 bases. The CDR3 totals 12 residues. Germline V gene data show CDR1 as DFQATT and CDR2 as SNEGSKA (reference sequence). Trimming at V came to 1 base and at J to 4 bases, leaving 0 bases not matched to a gene. The CDR3 nucleotides read TGCAGTGCTAGAGGGGACAGGTACGAGCAGTACTTC. Amino acids: CSARGDRYEQYF.

Concerning this clonotype: A much more abundant neighbour one base away suggests this may be a read error. J is TRBJ1-5 and V is TRBV27; D is uncertain. Germline V gives CDR1 MNHEY, CDR2 SMNVEV (reference sequence). The CDR3 covers 15 residues. The germline V and J ends were trimmed by 0 bases and 12 bases, with 18 bases remaining between them. CDR3 region: CASSLSSPVGWLQHF. CDR3 bases: TGTGCCAGCAGTTTATCCAGCCCGGTTGGTTGGCTCCAGCATTTT.

This clonotype came up many times. The chain is built from TRBV7-2 and TRBJ1-3; D remains ambiguous. The length of the CDR3 is 13 residues. Germline CDR1 SGHTA, CDR2 FQGNSA. V lost 5 bases to trimming and J lost 5 bases, with 10 bases between them. The DNA of the CDR3 is TGTGCCAGCAGCCAAGCCCGTAGAAACACCATATATTTT. It is translated as CASSQARRNTIYF.

This clonotype was counted at least ten times. The chain is built from TRBV12-3 or TRBV12-4 and TRBJ1-2; D is unclear. The CDR3 has 14 residues. V was cut by 3 bases and J by 8 bases, with 16 bases left in between. The CDR3 DNA sequence: TGTGCCAGCAGTTTGCGTGGGGTTCAGCGAGGCTACACCTTC. Translation: CASSLRGVQRGYTF.

The chain recombines TRBV4-1 with TRBJ2-3, with D unclear. V lost 4 bases, J lost 5 bases, and 19 bases lay in between. The CDR3 is 16 residues long. In germline, CDR1 is MGHRA, CDR2 YSYEKL. This CDR3 is CASSRKVPVVGDTQYF. In DNA form, the CDR3 reads TGCGCCAGCAGCCGGAAAGTGCCGGTAGTGGGAGATACGCAGTATTTT.

The chain combines TRBV2 with TRBJ2-4; a possible D gene is TRBD2 (5 bases). CDR1 and CDR2 from the germline V gene are SNHLY and FYNNEI. This CDR3 is 18 amino acids long. The V gene lost 5 bases and the J gene lost 1 base, with 21 bases spanning the gap. CDR3 nucleotide sequence: TGTGCCAGCAGTAACCCGCGGCGCGGGCGGTCGGCCAAAAACATTCAGTACTTC. It codes for CASSNPRRGRSAKNIQYF.

V gene TRBV20-1 combines with J gene TRBJ2-7, with 14 bases fitting TRBD2. J lost 5 bases, V lost 5 bases, and 8 bases had no gene match. Germline CDR1 reads DFQATT; CDR2 reads SNEGSKA (reference sequence). This CDR3 has 15 amino acids. CDR3 nucleotides: TGCAGTGCTTGGACTAGCGGGAGGTCGGAGCACGAGCAGTACTTC. It translates to CSAWTSGRSEHEQYF.

Many counts were recorded for this clonotype. The rearrangement joins TRBV28 to TRBJ1-6, with 9 bases lining up with TRBD1. The CDR3 extends over 17 amino acids. The J segment lost 7 bases and the V segment lost 6 bases, leaving 13 bases of the junction unmatched. Germline V CDR1 and CDR2: MDHEN, SYDVKM. CDR3 coding DNA: TGTGCCAGCAGGAACACCGGGACAGGGTTATGGAATTCACCCCTCCACTTT. The encoded protein is CASRNTGTGLWNSPLHF.

Ten or more counts support this clonotype. The rearrangement uses TRBV7-2 and TRBJ2-1; the D gene could be TRBD1 or TRBD2 (5 bases each). Trimming removed 4 bases from V and 6 bases from J, with 19 bases in between. The CDR3 length is 16 residues. In germline, CDR1 is SGHTA, CDR2 FQGNSA. The DNA of the CDR3 is TGTGCCAGCAGCTCCCACCTCACCTTGAGGGGCAATGAGCAGTTCTTC. Amino acids: CASSSHLTLRGNEQFF. The full variable domain, rest sourced from reference TRBV7-2 and TRBJ2-1, is GAGVSQSPSNKVTEKGKDVELRCDPISGHTALYWYRQSLGQGLEFLIYFQGNSAPDKSGLPSDRFSAERTGGSVSTLTIQRTQQEDSAVYLCASSSHLTLRGNEQFFGPGTRLTVL.

This clonotype was detected ten times or more. This chain uses TRBV6-1 with TRBJ1-2, with no clear D. This CDR3 spans 13 amino acids. Germline V gene lookup returns CDR1 MNHNS and CDR2 SASEGT. V lost 0 bases to trimming and J lost 4 bases, with 6 bases between them. The CDR3 reads CASSEAPVYGYTF. In nucleotides, the CDR3 is TGTGCCAGCAGTGAAGCTCCGGTCTATGGCTACACCTTC.

On this clonotype: Just one base apart from a much larger clone, this may be a read error. The DNA for the CDR3 is TGTGCCATCAATGTCAGGGGCGCTGAAGCTTTCTTT. This encodes CAINVRGAEAFF. The rearrangement links TRBV10-3 to TRBJ1-1, with a weak D call TRBD1 (6 bases). This CDR3 is built from 12 residues. V lost 7 bases and J 6 bases, leaving 12 bases between the germline ends. The germline V gene encodes CDR1 ENHRY and CDR2 SYGVKD.